A selection of T cell receptor beta chains follows, all from one sample in a study of blood T cell repertoires in COVID-19. The repertoire was sequenced with immunoSEQ multiplex PCR; TCRdb's copy has only in-frame clones and lacks some. The profile shows approximately 210,000 clones, approximately 83% of them singletons. Sequenced material: peripheral blood. Source of these receptors: a woman aged 40 to 49 with active or convalescent COVID-19. Each CDR3 is given with its conserved first and last residue. The D gene is left open where the match is weak. The size of a clone is reported for some rows only, either as once, few or many, or as a class for expanded clones.

d_call j_call clone_size v_call cdr3_aa cdr3_nt
TRBD1 TRBJ1-1 - TRBV28 CASTSGTAMNTEAFF TGTGCCAGCACCTCCGGGACAGCCATGAACACTGAAGCTTTCTTT
- TRBJ1-3 - TRBV19 CASSTRTASGDTIYF TGTGCCAGTAGTACCCGGACAGCCTCTGGGGACACCATATATTTT
- TRBJ1-1 - TRBV30 CAWSAEVNTEAFF TGTGCCTGGTCCGCGGAGGTGAACACTGAAGCTTTCTTT
TRBD1 TRBJ2-7 - TRBV6-4 CASSETGGREQYF TGTGCCAGCAGTGAAACAGGGGGCCGGGAGCAGTACTTC
- TRBJ1-1 - TRBV7-9 CASSPPSRGSTNTEAFF TGTGCCAGCAGCCCCCCAAGTAGGGGGTCTACGAACACTGAAGCTTTCTTT
TRBD1 TRBJ1-3 - TRBV6-5 CASLDRDFGNTIYF TGTGCCAGCTTGGACAGGGACTTTGGAAACACCATATATTTT
TRBD2 TRBJ2-1 - TRBV6-4 CASGTGTSGLYEQFF TGTGCCAGCGGAACCGGGACTAGCGGGCTTTATGAGCAGTTCTTC
TRBD2 TRBJ2-7 few TRBV14 CASSQLAGESYEQYF TGTGCCAGCAGCCAACTAGCGGGAGAATCTTACGAGCAGTACTTC
- TRBJ1-1 - TRBV5-1 CASSLAYDAGATEAFF TGCGCCAGCAGCTTGGCCTACGACGCAGGGGCCACTGAAGCTTTCTTT
TRBD1 TRBJ1-6 - TRBV7-9 CASSLGQGYSPLHF TGTGCCAGCAGCCTGGGACAGGGGTATTCACCCCTCCACTTT
- TRBJ1-2 - TRBV7-2 CASSLTGLYGYTF TGTGCCAGCAGCTTAACAGGCCTTTATGGCTACACCTTC
TRBD2 TRBJ2-2 - TRBV29-1 CSVMRTSGGGGELFF TGCAGCGTTATGAGGACTAGCGGGGGTGGCGGGGAGCTGTTTTTT
TRBD1 TRBJ2-7 - TRBV5-1 CASSSFDRGLDEQYF TGCGCCAGCAGCTCCTTTGACAGGGGGCTCGACGAGCAGTACTTC
- TRBJ1-1 - TRBV7-9 CASSFSVNTEAFF TGTGCCAGCAGCTTCTCCGTGAACACTGAAGCTTTCTTT
- TRBJ1-1 - TRBV9 CASSEDLVPKGDTEAFF TGTGCCAGCAGCGAAGACCTGGTCCCCAAGGGGGACACTGAAGCTTTCTTT
- TRBJ2-7 - TRBV6-5 CASSRVGGRDEQYF TGTGCCAGCAGCCGAGTCGGGGGACGGGACGAGCAGTACTTC
TRBD1 TRBJ2-2 many TRBV2 CASSHDRANTGELFF TGTGCCAGCAGTCACGACAGGGCGAACACCGGGGAGCTGTTTTTT
- TRBJ1-5 once TRBV12-3/TRBV12-4 CASSLISQPQHF TGTGCCAGCAGTTTAATCAGTCAGCCCCAGCATTTT
- TRBJ1-2 - TRBV7-6 CASSYTQGRGYTF TGTGCCAGCAGCTATACTCAGGGAAGGGGCTACACCTTC
TRBD2 TRBJ2-2 - TRBV24-1 CATSRLAGGTGELFF TGTGCCACCAGTCGGCTAGCGGGAGGGACCGGGGAGCTGTTTTTT
TRBD1 TRBJ1-2 - TRBV3-1/TRBV3-2 CASSQGAGTAASNYGYTF TGTGCCAGCAGCCAAGGGGCAGGGACAGCGGCATCTAACTATGGCTACACCTTC
- TRBJ2-5 once TRBV19 CASSIGAGAQYF TGTGCCAGTAGTATAGGGGCCGGGGCCCAGTACTTC
- TRBJ2-5 once TRBV7-2 CASSSYNQETQYF TGTGCCAGCAGCTCCTATAACCAAGAGACCCAGTACTTC
TRBD1 TRBJ1-2 - TRBV9 CASSGTGGFNYGYTF TGTGCCAGCAGCGGAACAGGGGGCTTTAACTATGGCTACACCTTC
TRBD1 TRBJ2-1 - TRBV3-1/TRBV3-2 CASSQDQKTGQDYNEQFF TGTGCCAGCAGCCAAGATCAAAAAACGGGACAGGACTACAATGAGCAGTTCTTC
- TRBJ1-1 - TRBV29-1 CSVEQGSTEAFF TGCAGCGTTGAGCAAGGGAGCACTGAAGCTTTCTTT
TRBD1 TRBJ1-5 - TRBV6-5 CASSSTGGGQPQHF TGTGCCAGCAGTTCGACAGGGGGCGGTCAGCCCCAGCATTTT
TRBD1 TRBJ2-3 - TRBV6-5 CASSRQGAIDTQYF TGTGCCAGCAGTCGACAGGGGGCTATAGATACGCAGTATTTT
- TRBJ1-3 - TRBV5-1 CASSLSRGSFNVNTIYF TGCGCCAGCAGCTTGAGCAGGGGATCTTTCAACGTAAACACCATATATTTT
- TRBJ2-7 - TRBV6-5 CASSYSGGPYEQYF TGTGCCAGCAGTTACTCCGGAGGTCCCTACGAGCAGTACTTC
- TRBJ1-5 - TRBV15 CATSTDSETVSNQPQHF TGTGCCACCAGCACCGATAGTGAGACTGTTAGCAATCAGCCCCAGCATTTT
TRBD2 TRBJ2-2 - TRBV6-6 CASSHTSGGASGELFF TGTGCCAGCAGTCATACTAGCGGGGGGGCCTCCGGGGAGCTGTTTTTT
TRBD1 TRBJ1-1 - TRBV19 CASSIDGQGASEAFF TGTGCCAGTAGTATAGATGGACAGGGGGCGAGTGAAGCTTTCTTT
TRBD1 TRBJ2-2 - TRBV24-1 CATSDTDRGWDTGELFF TGTGCCACCAGTGATACGGACAGGGGTTGGGACACCGGGGAGCTGTTTTTT
- TRBJ1-1 - TRBV15 CATSRGLQGSNTEAFF TGTGCCACCAGCAGAGGGCTTCAGGGATCGAACACTGAAGCTTTCTTT
- TRBJ2-7 - TRBV7-8 CASSPPTSGHWYEQYF TGTGCCAGCAGCCCCCCAACATCGGGACACTGGTACGAGCAGTACTTC
TRBD1 TRBJ1-4 - TRBV7-8 CASSLGDSREKLFF TGTGCCAGCAGCTTAGGGGACAGCCGGGAAAAACTGTTTTTT
- TRBJ1-2 - TRBV5-8 CASSLPPQSGYYGYTF TGTGCCAGCAGCTTACCTCCTCAGTCGGGGTACTATGGCTACACCTTC
TRBD2 TRBJ2-7 - TRBV5-1 CASSLATLAGGPETVDYEQYF TGCGCCAGCAGCTTGGCTACACTAGCGGGAGGGCCCGAAACGGTGGACTACGAGCAGTACTTC
- TRBJ1-5 - TRBV24-1 CATSDRVRGSNQPQHF TGTGCCACCAGTGATAGGGTCCGAGGGAGCAATCAGCCCCAGCATTTT
- TRBJ2-2 - TRBV7-8 CASSLDRNTGELFF TGTGCCAGCAGCTTGGACAGGAACACCGGGGAGCTGTTTTTT
TRBD2 TRBJ2-2 - TRBV19 CASSYLAGMFF TGTGCCAGTAGCTACCTAGCGGGGATGTTTTTT
- TRBJ2-5 once TRBV12-5 CASGGELLLRETQYF TGTGCTAGTGGGGGAGAGCTGCTACTCCGAGAGACCCAGTACTTC
TRBD1 TRBJ2-1 - TRBV7-3 CASSLNFIGPGGSYNEQFF TGTGCCAGCAGCTTAAACTTTATCGGGCCAGGGGGCTCCTACAATGAGCAGTTCTTC
TRBD1 TRBJ1-2 - TRBV6-6 CASSYLGTGTYGYTF TGTGCCAGCAGTTACCTCGGGACAGGCACCTATGGCTACACCTTC
TRBD2 TRBJ2-3 few TRBV4-2 CASSLWTSGGADTQYF TGTGCCAGCAGCCTTTGGACTAGCGGGGGGGCTGATACGCAGTATTTT
TRBD2 TRBJ2-5 - TRBV11-2 CASSLSLAGVGETQYF TGTGCCAGCAGCTTGTCCCTAGCGGGGGTCGGAGAGACCCAGTACTTC
- TRBJ1-2 - TRBV6-6 CASITTPGSEDGYTF TGTGCCAGCATTACTACCCCCGGGTCGGAGGATGGCTACACCTTC
TRBD2 TRBJ2-5 - TRBV24-1 CATSDTSGGASGTQYF TGTGCCACCAGTGATACTAGCGGGGGGGCCTCGGGGACCCAGTACTTC
- TRBJ2-2 once TRBV28 CASSLTGFAGELFF TGTGCCAGCAGTTTAACCGGGTTCGCCGGAGAGCTGTTTTTT